This is a list of T cell receptor beta chains from one sample in a study of technical replicates of blood from a few donors. Method: immunoSEQ multiplex PCR; TCRdb's copy keeps in-frame clones and lacks some. The profile shows under 95,000 clones, 90% to 95% of them singletons. Sequencing used T cells isolated from PBMCs. The receptors here all came from a human donor in good health. Some clones in this sample may be carry-over from other donors' samples. Each CDR3 is given with its conserved first and last residue. Fields, in order: V gene, J gene, D gene, CDR3 length, clone size, CDR3 DNA, CDR3 protein. D genes are given only for firm matches. Clone sizes are given selectively: once, few, many, or a class where the clone is expanded.

v_call: TRBV7-9; j_call: TRBJ1-2; d_call: TRBD1; cdr3_length: 15; clone_size: .; cdr3_nt: TGTGCCAGCAGCACATCCGATACAGGGGTCTATGGCTACACCTTC; cdr3_aa: CASSTSDTGVYGYTF
v_call: TRBV10-1; j_call: TRBJ1-1; d_call: .; cdr3_length: 14; clone_size: .; cdr3_nt: TGCGCCAGCAGTGCGGGCAGGGCGAACACTGAAGCTTTCTTT; cdr3_aa: CASSAGRANTEAFF
v_call: TRBV28; j_call: TRBJ2-7; d_call: .; cdr3_length: 13; clone_size: .; cdr3_nt: TGTGCCAGCAGTTTAGAGTCCTCCTACGAGCAGTACTTC; cdr3_aa: CASSLESSYEQYF
v_call: TRBV5-1; j_call: TRBJ2-1; d_call: .; cdr3_length: 15; clone_size: .; cdr3_nt: TGCGCCAGCAGCTTACCCCCAGCGGTATACAATGAGCAGTTCTTC; cdr3_aa: CASSLPPAVYNEQFF
v_call: TRBV27; j_call: TRBJ1-3; d_call: TRBD1; cdr3_length: 16; clone_size: few; cdr3_nt: TGTGCCAGCAGCCCGCTACAAGGACAGGAGGAAGACACCATATATTTT; cdr3_aa: CASSPLQGQEEDTIYF
v_call: TRBV15; j_call: TRBJ1-4; d_call: .; cdr3_length: 17; clone_size: once; cdr3_nt: TGTGCCACCAGCAGAGATTTTAGTCGGGGACGGGGGGCCAAACTGTTTTTT; cdr3_aa: CATSRDFSRGRGAKLFF
v_call: TRBV28; j_call: TRBJ2-4; d_call: .; cdr3_length: 12; clone_size: .; cdr3_nt: TGTGCCAGCAGTTTGGAGTTAAACATTCAGTACTTC; cdr3_aa: CASSLELNIQYF
v_call: TRBV9; j_call: TRBJ1-2; d_call: TRBD1; cdr3_length: 15; clone_size: .; cdr3_nt: TGTGCCAGCAGCGGAACCGGGACAGGGACCTATGGCTACACCTTC; cdr3_aa: CASSGTGTGTYGYTF
v_call: TRBV9; j_call: TRBJ2-1; d_call: TRBD1; cdr3_length: 16; clone_size: .; cdr3_nt: TGTGCCAGCAGCGTAGCGGGACAGGGGATTAACAATGAGCAGTTCTTC; cdr3_aa: CASSVAGQGINNEQFF
v_call: TRBV4-1; j_call: TRBJ1-1; d_call: .; cdr3_length: 16; clone_size: few; cdr3_nt: TGCGCCAGCAGCCAAGTAAGCACAGGGACGAACACTGAAGCTTTCTTT; cdr3_aa: CASSQVSTGTNTEAFF
v_call: TRBV19; j_call: TRBJ2-2; d_call: TRBD1; cdr3_length: 14; clone_size: .; cdr3_nt: TGTGCCAGTAGTCTCCGACAGGGGACCGGGGAGCTGTTTTTT; cdr3_aa: CASSLRQGTGELFF
v_call: TRBV7-9; j_call: TRBJ2-3; d_call: .; cdr3_length: 14; clone_size: .; cdr3_nt: TGTGCCAGCAGGCCCCTGGCGGGTACAGATACGCAGTATTTT; cdr3_aa: CASRPLAGTDTQYF
v_call: TRBV7-9; j_call: TRBJ2-5; d_call: .; cdr3_length: 12; clone_size: once; cdr3_nt: TGTGCCAGCAGCTATCGGGAGGAGACCCAGTACTTC; cdr3_aa: CASSYREETQYF
v_call: TRBV4-1; j_call: TRBJ1-2; d_call: .; cdr3_length: 14; clone_size: .; cdr3_nt: TGCGCCAGCAGCCAAGTGGGGGCGGACTATGGCTACACCTTC; cdr3_aa: CASSQVGADYGYTF
v_call: TRBV4-2; j_call: TRBJ2-2; d_call: .; cdr3_length: 15; clone_size: .; cdr3_nt: TGTGCCAGCAGCCAAGAGGAGGGTGGAACCGGGGAGCTGTTTTTT; cdr3_aa: CASSQEEGGTGELFF
v_call: TRBV4-2; j_call: TRBJ2-1; d_call: .; cdr3_length: 17; clone_size: .; cdr3_nt: TGTGCCAGCAGCCAAGATGGGAGCGGTAGCTCCTACAATGAGCAGTTCTTC; cdr3_aa: CASSQDGSGSSYNEQFF
v_call: TRBV11-2; j_call: TRBJ1-1; d_call: .; cdr3_length: 12; clone_size: .; cdr3_nt: TGTGCCAGCAGCGAGGGGGTCACTGAAGCTTTCTTT; cdr3_aa: CASSEGVTEAFF
v_call: TRBV15; j_call: TRBJ2-7; d_call: TRBD2; cdr3_length: 16; clone_size: .; cdr3_nt: TGTGCCACCAGCAGGTCGACGGGACTAGCGGTCTACGAGCAGTACTTC; cdr3_aa: CATSRSTGLAVYEQYF
v_call: TRBV2; j_call: TRBJ2-1; d_call: .; cdr3_length: 12; clone_size: .; cdr3_nt: TGTGCCAGCAGTTTGGGCCGAAATGAGCAGTTCTTC; cdr3_aa: CASSLGRNEQFF
v_call: TRBV27; j_call: TRBJ2-2; d_call: .; cdr3_length: 17; clone_size: .; cdr3_nt: TGTGCCAGCACCTTAACCCCCGCGGGACTGTCCACCGGGGAGCTGTTTTTT; cdr3_aa: CASTLTPAGLSTGELFF
v_call: TRBV5-4; j_call: TRBJ2-5; d_call: TRBD1; cdr3_length: 18; clone_size: .; cdr3_nt: TGTGCCAGCAGCTTCCCTAGGGGACAGGGGGGGGTAGGAGAGACCCAGTACTTC; cdr3_aa: CASSFPRGQGGVGETQYF
v_call: TRBV10-3; j_call: TRBJ1-5; d_call: .; cdr3_length: 14; clone_size: .; cdr3_nt: TGTGCCATCAGTGAGTCAGGGGGCAATCAGCCCCAGCATTTT; cdr3_aa: CAISESGGNQPQHF
v_call: TRBV5-1; j_call: TRBJ1-1; d_call: .; cdr3_length: 16; clone_size: .; cdr3_nt: TGCGCCAGCAGCTTATTTTCTTCAGGGGTAAACACTGAAGCTTTCTTT; cdr3_aa: CASSLFSSGVNTEAFF
v_call: TRBV19; j_call: TRBJ1-1; d_call: .; cdr3_length: 12; clone_size: .; cdr3_nt: TGTGCCAGTAGGGGCCAGGGAAGGGAAGCTTTCTTT; cdr3_aa: CASRGQGREAFF
v_call: TRBV9; j_call: TRBJ2-7; d_call: .; cdr3_length: 15; clone_size: .; cdr3_nt: TGTGCCAGCAGCGTAGCTGCTGCGGGGCCCTACGAGCAGTACTTC; cdr3_aa: CASSVAAAGPYEQYF
v_call: TRBV5-1; j_call: TRBJ2-1; d_call: .; cdr3_length: 13; clone_size: .; cdr3_nt: TGCGCCAGCAGCTTCCGGACTGGCAATGAGCAGTTCTTC; cdr3_aa: CASSFRTGNEQFF
v_call: TRBV27; j_call: TRBJ2-7; d_call: .; cdr3_length: 12; clone_size: .; cdr3_nt: TGTGCCAGCAGTACCAGCGGCTACGAGCAGTACTTC; cdr3_aa: CASSTSGYEQYF
v_call: TRBV28; j_call: TRBJ1-4; d_call: TRBD1; cdr3_length: 12; clone_size: .; cdr3_nt: TGTGCCAGCAGTGGACAGGGGGCGCGAATGTTTTTT; cdr3_aa: CASSGQGARMFF
v_call: TRBV13; j_call: TRBJ1-2; d_call: .; cdr3_length: 15; clone_size: once; cdr3_nt: TGTGCCAGCAGCTACCGGGGGAACGCTAACTATGGCTACACCTTC; cdr3_aa: CASSYRGNANYGYTF
v_call: TRBV5-1; j_call: TRBJ1-1; d_call: TRBD1; cdr3_length: 12; clone_size: few; cdr3_nt: TGCGCCAGCAGCGAGGACAGGGTAAAAGCTTTCTTT; cdr3_aa: CASSEDRVKAFF
v_call: TRBV28; j_call: TRBJ2-1; d_call: .; cdr3_length: 17; clone_size: .; cdr3_nt: TGTGCCAGCAGGGAGCGGAGACTCGGGAGCTCCTACAATGAGCAGTTCTTC; cdr3_aa: CASRERRLGSSYNEQFF
v_call: TRBV18; j_call: TRBJ1-4; d_call: .; cdr3_length: 14; clone_size: .; cdr3_nt: TGTGCCAGCTCACCGTGGCAAACAGGGGAAAAACTGTTTTTT; cdr3_aa: CASSPWQTGEKLFF
v_call: TRBV28; j_call: TRBJ2-5; d_call: TRBD1; cdr3_length: 15; clone_size: once; cdr3_nt: TGTGCCAGCAGGTCCGGGACAGCATATCAAGAGACCCAGTACTTC; cdr3_aa: CASRSGTAYQETQYF
v_call: TRBV28; j_call: TRBJ1-4; d_call: .; cdr3_length: 15; clone_size: once; cdr3_nt: TGTGCCAGCAGTTTGTGGACAGCTAGTAATGAAAAACTGTTTTTT; cdr3_aa: CASSLWTASNEKLFF
v_call: TRBV30; j_call: TRBJ1-5; d_call: TRBD1; cdr3_length: 15; clone_size: .; cdr3_nt: TGTGCCTGGAGTGTCTTCCGGGACAGAGGGCAGCCCCAGCATTTT; cdr3_aa: CAWSVFRDRGQPQHF
v_call: TRBV19; j_call: TRBJ1-1; d_call: .; cdr3_length: 13; clone_size: .; cdr3_nt: TGTGCCAGTAGTATGCACGGGGGCACTGAAGCTTTCTTT; cdr3_aa: CASSMHGGTEAFF
v_call: TRBV18; j_call: TRBJ2-7; d_call: TRBD1; cdr3_length: 20; clone_size: .; cdr3_nt: TGTGCCAGCTCACCACCGGTTCTGGACAGGGCCTTCAGGAGCTCCTACGAGCAGTACTTC; cdr3_aa: CASSPPVLDRAFRSSYEQYF
v_call: TRBV5-1; j_call: TRBJ2-7; d_call: .; cdr3_length: 16; clone_size: .; cdr3_nt: TGCGCCAGCAGCTACGATACTCAGGGTTACGGATACGAGCAGTACTTC; cdr3_aa: CASSYDTQGYGYEQYF
v_call: TRBV4-1; j_call: TRBJ1-1; d_call: .; cdr3_length: 13; clone_size: .; cdr3_nt: TGCGCCAGCAGCCCCACACTGAACACTGAAGCTTTCTTT; cdr3_aa: CASSPTLNTEAFF
v_call: TRBV4-1; j_call: TRBJ1-4; d_call: TRBD1; cdr3_length: 13; clone_size: .; cdr3_nt: TGCGCCACCAGGGGGGCAGGAGAGGAAAAACTGTTTTTT; cdr3_aa: CATRGAGEEKLFF
v_call: TRBV5-6; j_call: TRBJ2-7; d_call: .; cdr3_length: 15; clone_size: .; cdr3_nt: TGTGCCAGCACCCCGCCCTGGGGCCGGACCTACGAGCAGTACTTC; cdr3_aa: CASTPPWGRTYEQYF
v_call: TRBV5-1; j_call: TRBJ1-5; d_call: .; cdr3_length: 16; clone_size: .; cdr3_nt: TGCGCCAGCAGCTTGTCAGGCGGGCCGGGCAAGCAGCCCCAGCATTTT; cdr3_aa: CASSLSGGPGKQPQHF
v_call: TRBV7-3; j_call: TRBJ1-2; d_call: TRBD1; cdr3_length: 13; clone_size: .; cdr3_nt: TGTGCCAGCAGCCCCGGACAGGGCTATGGCTACACCTTC; cdr3_aa: CASSPGQGYGYTF
v_call: TRBV19; j_call: TRBJ2-5; d_call: TRBD1; cdr3_length: 15; clone_size: .; cdr3_nt: TGTGCCAGTAGTCTATGGGGGACAGGGAAAGAGACCCAGTACTTC; cdr3_aa: CASSLWGTGKETQYF
v_call: TRBV11-2; j_call: TRBJ2-1; d_call: TRBD2; cdr3_length: 15; clone_size: .; cdr3_nt: TGTGCCAGCAGCCGTTTAGCGGGAGGGCCCAATGAGCAGTTCTTC; cdr3_aa: CASSRLAGGPNEQFF
v_call: TRBV5-4; j_call: TRBJ2-1; d_call: .; cdr3_length: 17; clone_size: .; cdr3_nt: TGTGCCAGCAGCTTGGGGGGCTCTATAGGGTATGTTAATGAGCAGTTCTTC; cdr3_aa: CASSLGGSIGYVNEQFF
v_call: TRBV5-6; j_call: TRBJ2-5; d_call: .; cdr3_length: 11; clone_size: .; cdr3_nt: TGTGCCAGCAGCGTATCGGAGACCCAGTACTTC; cdr3_aa: CASSVSETQYF
v_call: TRBV5-4; j_call: TRBJ1-6; d_call: TRBD1; cdr3_length: 15; clone_size: .; cdr3_nt: TGTGCCAGCAGCTCCAGGACAGGGGGCCGATCACCCCTCCACTTT; cdr3_aa: CASSSRTGGRSPLHF
v_call: TRBV10-2; j_call: TRBJ1-2; d_call: TRBD1; cdr3_length: 16; clone_size: .; cdr3_nt: TGCGCCAGCATACCAAAGGGACAGGGGAGACTCTATGGCTACACCTTC; cdr3_aa: CASIPKGQGRLYGYTF
v_call: TRBV7-9; j_call: TRBJ2-7; d_call: TRBD2; cdr3_length: 16; clone_size: .; cdr3_nt: TGTGCCAGCAGCTCCCCCAGCGGGAGTACGACCTACGAGCAGTACTTC; cdr3_aa: CASSSPSGSTTYEQYF
v_call: TRBV2; j_call: TRBJ2-5; d_call: TRBD1; cdr3_length: 19; clone_size: .; cdr3_nt: TGTGCCAGCAGGATCGTGCAGGGGGCGCTTTTTATAGGCCAAGAGACCCAGTACTTC; cdr3_aa: CASRIVQGALFIGQETQYF
v_call: TRBV11-2; j_call: TRBJ2-3; d_call: .; cdr3_length: 9; clone_size: .; cdr3_nt: TGTGCCGCGGGAGATACGCAGTATTTT; cdr3_aa: CAAGDTQYF
v_call: TRBV27; j_call: TRBJ2-3; d_call: TRBD2; cdr3_length: 17; clone_size: .; cdr3_nt: TGTGCCAGCAGTTTGGTAGGTCTAGCGGGTGTCACAGATACGCAGTATTTT; cdr3_aa: CASSLVGLAGVTDTQYF